This T cell receptor beta chain stems from a study of PD-1 blockade in classical Hodgkin lymphoma. This table comes from immunoSEQ multiplex PCR, and its TCRdb copy is limited to in-frame clones, with some not included. The sample shows 25,000 to 30,000 clones, approximately 86% of them seen only once. As for time point: cycle 4 day 1 (C4D1), after five to seven weeks of nivolumab. All trial patients relapsed after autologous stem cell transplantation. Thawed PBMCs underwent magnetic negative selection to yield purified CD4+ T cells. Trimming took 0 bases from V and 4 from J, leaving 9 bases between them. The germline V gene has CDR1 MNHEY and CDR2 SMNVEV (reference sequence). The length of the CDR3 is 14 residues.

Sequencing was performed on CD4+ T cells from blood, taken before the fourth cycle of nivolumab. The V gene is TRBV27, the J gene TRBJ1-2; D is possibly TRBD1 (5 bases). The clonotype originates from a human donor with classical Hodgkin lymphoma. Here the CDR3 reads CASSLSIDSYGYTF. The CDR3 DNA sequence: TGTGCCAGCAGTTTATCGATAGACAGCTATGGCTACACCTTC.